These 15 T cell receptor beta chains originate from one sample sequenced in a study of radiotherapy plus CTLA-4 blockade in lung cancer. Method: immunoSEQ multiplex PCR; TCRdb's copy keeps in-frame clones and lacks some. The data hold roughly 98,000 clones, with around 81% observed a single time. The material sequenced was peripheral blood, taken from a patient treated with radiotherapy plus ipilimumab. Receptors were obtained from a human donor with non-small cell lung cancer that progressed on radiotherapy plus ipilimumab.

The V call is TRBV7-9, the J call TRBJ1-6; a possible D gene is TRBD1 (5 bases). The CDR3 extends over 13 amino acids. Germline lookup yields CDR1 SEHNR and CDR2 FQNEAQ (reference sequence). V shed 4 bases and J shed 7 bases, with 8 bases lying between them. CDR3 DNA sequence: TGTGCCAGCAGCTCAGGGTCCAATTCACCCCTCCACTTT. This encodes CASSSGSNSPLHF.

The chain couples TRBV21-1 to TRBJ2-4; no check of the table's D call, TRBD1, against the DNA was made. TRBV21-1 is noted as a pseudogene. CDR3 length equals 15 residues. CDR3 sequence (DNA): TGTGCCAGCCGGGACAGGGGGCCAGCCAAAAACATTCAGTACTTC. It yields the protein CASRDRGPAKNIQYF.

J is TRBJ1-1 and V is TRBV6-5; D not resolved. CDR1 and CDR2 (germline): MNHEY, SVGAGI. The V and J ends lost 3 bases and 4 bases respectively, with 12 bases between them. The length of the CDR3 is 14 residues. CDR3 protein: CASSYTPRGTEAFF. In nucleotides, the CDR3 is TGTGCCAGCAGTTATACTCCTCGGGGCACTGAAGCTTTCTTT.

The CDR3 sequence: CASSQDRASYNEQFF. The CDR3 nucleotides are TGTGCCAGCAGCCAAGATAGGGCTAGTTACAATGAGCAGTTCTTC. The chain combines TRBV4-2 with TRBJ2-1; D unresolved. Per germline, CDR1 LGHNA and CDR2 YNFKEQ. CDR3 length: 15 amino acids. V lost 0 bases, J lost 4 bases, and 10 bases lay in between.

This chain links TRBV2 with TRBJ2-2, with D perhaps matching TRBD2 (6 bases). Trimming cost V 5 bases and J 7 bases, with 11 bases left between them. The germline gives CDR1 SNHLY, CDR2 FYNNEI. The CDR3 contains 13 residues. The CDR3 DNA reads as TGTGCCAGCAGTTCCCTTAGCGGCGGGGAGCTGTTTTTT. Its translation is CASSSLSGGELFF. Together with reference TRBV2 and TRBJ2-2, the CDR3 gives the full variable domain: EPEVTQTPSHQVTQMGQEVILRCVPISNHLYFYWYRQILGQKVEFLVSFYNNEISEKSEIFDDQFSVERPDGSNFTLKIRSTKLEDSAMYFCASSSLSGGELFFGEGSRLTVL.

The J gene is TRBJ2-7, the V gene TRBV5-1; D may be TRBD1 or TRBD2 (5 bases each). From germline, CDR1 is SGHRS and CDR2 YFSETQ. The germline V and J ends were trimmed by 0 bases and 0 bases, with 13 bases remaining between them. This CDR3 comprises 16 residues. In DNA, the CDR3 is TGCGCCAGCAGCTTGGGGGCAGGGAGTAGCTCCTACGAGCAGTACTTC. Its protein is CASSLGAGSSSYEQYF.

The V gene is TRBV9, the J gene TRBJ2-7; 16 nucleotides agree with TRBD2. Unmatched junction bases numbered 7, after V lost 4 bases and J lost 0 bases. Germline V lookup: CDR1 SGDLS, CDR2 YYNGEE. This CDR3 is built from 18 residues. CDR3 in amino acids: CASSMGTSGRASSYEQYF. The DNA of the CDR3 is TGTGCCAGCAGCATGGGGACTAGCGGGAGGGCGAGCTCCTACGAGCAGTACTTC.

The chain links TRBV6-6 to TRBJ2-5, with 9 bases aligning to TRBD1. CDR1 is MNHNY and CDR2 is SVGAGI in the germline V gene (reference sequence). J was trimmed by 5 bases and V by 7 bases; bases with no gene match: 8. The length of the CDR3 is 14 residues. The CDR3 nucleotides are TGTGCCAGCACTCCCGGACAGGGGTTTGAGACCCAGTACTTC. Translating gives CASTPGQGFETQYF.

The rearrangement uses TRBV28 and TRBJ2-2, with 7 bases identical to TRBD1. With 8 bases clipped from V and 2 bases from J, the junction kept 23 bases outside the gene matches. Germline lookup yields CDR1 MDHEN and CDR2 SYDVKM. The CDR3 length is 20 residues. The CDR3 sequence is CASCDYLRDRLRPNTGELFF. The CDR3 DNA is TGTGCCAGCTGTGATTATTTAAGGGACAGACTTCGTCCTAACACCGGGGAGCTGTTTTTT.

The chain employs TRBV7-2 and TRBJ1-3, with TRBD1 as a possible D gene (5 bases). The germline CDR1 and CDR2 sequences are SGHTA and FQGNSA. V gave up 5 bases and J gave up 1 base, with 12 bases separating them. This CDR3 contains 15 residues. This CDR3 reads CASSAGWGSGNTIYF. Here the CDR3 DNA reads TGTGCCAGCAGCGCAGGGTGGGGGTCTGGAAACACCATATATTTT.

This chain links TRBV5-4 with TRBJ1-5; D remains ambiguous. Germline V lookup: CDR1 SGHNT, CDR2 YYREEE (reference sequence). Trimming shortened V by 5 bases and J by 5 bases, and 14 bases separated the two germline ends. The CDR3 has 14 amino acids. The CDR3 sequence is CASSNTGPYQPQHF. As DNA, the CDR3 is TGTGCCAGCAGTAACACCGGTCCTTATCAGCCCCAGCATTTT.

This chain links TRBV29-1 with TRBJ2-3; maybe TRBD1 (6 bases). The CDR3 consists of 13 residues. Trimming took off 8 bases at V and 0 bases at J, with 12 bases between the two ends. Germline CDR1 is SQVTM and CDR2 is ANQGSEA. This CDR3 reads CSTRTDSTDTQYF. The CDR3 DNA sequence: TGCAGCACCCGGACAGATAGCACAGATACGCAGTATTTT.

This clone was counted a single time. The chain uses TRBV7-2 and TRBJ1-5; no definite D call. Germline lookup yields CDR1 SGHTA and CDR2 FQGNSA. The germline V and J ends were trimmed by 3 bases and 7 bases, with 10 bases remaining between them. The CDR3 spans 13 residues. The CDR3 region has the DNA TGTGCCAGCAGCTTGATCTGGAGGCAGCCCCAGCATTTT. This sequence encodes CASSLIWRQPQHF.

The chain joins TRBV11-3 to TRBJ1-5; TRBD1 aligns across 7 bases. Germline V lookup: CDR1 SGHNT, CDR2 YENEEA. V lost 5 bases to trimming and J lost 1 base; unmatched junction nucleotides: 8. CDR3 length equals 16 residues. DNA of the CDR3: TGTGCCAGCAGCCCGACCGGGACAGTGAGCAATCAGCCCCAGCATTTT. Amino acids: CASSPTGTVSNQPQHF.

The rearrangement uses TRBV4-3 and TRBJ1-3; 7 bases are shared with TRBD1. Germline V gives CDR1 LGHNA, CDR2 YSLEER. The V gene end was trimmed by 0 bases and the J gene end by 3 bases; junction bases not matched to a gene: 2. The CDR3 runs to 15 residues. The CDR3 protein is CASSQDRGGGNTIYF. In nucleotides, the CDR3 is TGCGCCAGCAGCCAAGACAGGGGGGGTGGAAACACCATATATTTT.